The T cell receptor beta chain described here comes from a study of human T cells and chemical hapten exposure. Study-wide background: Donors were sensitized with 2% DPC on the upper inner arm. Patients, mostly women, had alopecia areata, alopecia totalis or alopecia universalis.

Documented time point: pre-sensitization, week 0. Treatment given: therapeutic diphenylcyclopropenone sensitization with weekly scalp DPC. TCRdb analysed the RACE reads with MiXCR anew, one entry per CDR3 protein. The table shows around 330,000 distinct CDR3 sequences, with 4.5% to 7% occurring only once. J gave up 7 bases and V 5 bases, and 8 bases lay outside the gene matches. CDR3 length: 14 amino acids. Per germline, CDR1 MNHEY and CDR2 SVGAGI. The sequence came from a woman younger than 30 with alopecia areata. Some clones in this sample may be carry-over from other donors' samples. This sequence joins TRBV6-5 and TRBJ1-5, with 7 bases aligning to TRBD1. The sample was whole blood, taken in connection with sensitization to the hapten diphenylcyclopropenone (DPC). For the CDR3, the DNA is TGTGCCAGCAGTCCGACAGGGTCGAGCCAGCCCCAGCATTTT. It encodes CASSPTGSSQPQHF.